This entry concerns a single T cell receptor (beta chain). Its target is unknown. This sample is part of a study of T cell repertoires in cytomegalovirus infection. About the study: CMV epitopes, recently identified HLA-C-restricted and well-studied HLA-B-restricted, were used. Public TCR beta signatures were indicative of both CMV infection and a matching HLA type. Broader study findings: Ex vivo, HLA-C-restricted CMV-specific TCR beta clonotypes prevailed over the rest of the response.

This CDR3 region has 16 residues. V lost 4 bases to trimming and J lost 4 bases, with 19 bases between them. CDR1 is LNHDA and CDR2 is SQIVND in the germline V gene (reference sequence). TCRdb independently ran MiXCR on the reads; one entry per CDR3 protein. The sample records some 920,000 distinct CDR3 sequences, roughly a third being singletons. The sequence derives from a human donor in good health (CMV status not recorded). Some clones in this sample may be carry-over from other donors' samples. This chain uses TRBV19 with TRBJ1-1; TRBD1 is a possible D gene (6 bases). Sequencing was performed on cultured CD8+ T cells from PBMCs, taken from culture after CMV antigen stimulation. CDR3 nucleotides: TGTGCCAGTAGTAAGCAGGGGCCCGAGTTCCCCACTGAAGCTTTCTTT. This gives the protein CASSKQGPEFPTEAFF.